The 21 T cell receptor beta chains reported below all come from one sample, sequenced in a study of blood T cell repertoires in COVID-19 (dated by TCRdb to 2018 to 2020). Receptors were amplified or captured by the immunoSEQ multiplex PCR assay. TCRdb took this table from immuneACCESS and kept in-frame rearrangements with V and J called. Such tables lack part of the clones; where checked against another copy, unresolved V genes explain under half of the gap, and the rest is unexplained. Within this sample are some 140,000 clones, with around 84% of them counted one time only. The top ten constitute 2.4% of the sample. Sequenced: PBMCs or T cells enriched from blood (not recorded which). These receptors all stem from a man aged 40-49 years with acute COVID-19.

The J gene is TRBJ2-7, the V gene TRBV12-3 or TRBV12-4, with D maybe TRBD2 (6 bases). This CDR3 contains 11 residues. The V and J ends lost 6 bases and 5 bases respectively, with 8 bases between them. The chain's CDR3 is CASRRLDEQYF. The CDR3 region has the DNA TGTGCCAGCAGGAGACTAGACGAGCAGTACTTC.

V usage is TRBV7-2 and J usage is TRBJ2-1; 8 nucleotides line up with TRBD2. This CDR3 has 15 residues. V lost 5 bases, J lost 8 bases, and 11 bases stayed unmatched. The germline CDR1 and CDR2 sequences are SGHTA and FQGNSA. The CDR3 DNA sequence: TGTGCCAGCAGCCTTTCCCGGGAGACTAGCGATGAGCAGTTCTTC. It translates to CASSLSRETSDEQFF.

The rearrangement links TRBV29-1 to TRBJ2-7, with a possible D match to TRBD1 (7 bases). The CDR3 consists of 15 residues. Germline V gene data show CDR1 as SQVTM and CDR2 as ANQGSEA. V was clipped by 2 bases and J by 0 bases, with 14 bases between them. CDR3 protein: CSVELWGDSSYEQYF. The DNA for the CDR3 is TGCAGCGTTGAATTATGGGGGGACAGCTCCTACGAGCAGTACTTC.

In this sample, this clone turned up a few times. This chain links TRBV6-2 or TRBV6-3 with TRBJ2-5, with a tentative D call TRBD1 (6 bases). Per germline, CDR1 MNHEY and CDR2 SVGEGT. V lost 2 bases and J lost 4, with 11 bases in between. The CDR3 spans 14 residues. The CDR3 bases are TGTGCCAGCAGTTACCTCCGAGGGGGAGAGACCCAGTACTTC. Its translation is CASSYLRGGETQYF.

The V gene is TRBV5-1, the J gene TRBJ2-7; maybe TRBD1 (6 bases). This CDR3 has 14 amino acids. The germline CDR1 and CDR2 sequences are SGHRS and YFSETQ. The V end was cut by 0 bases, the J end by 7 bases, with 14 bases between. The CDR3 loop is CASSLVGTTREQYF. The CDR3 DNA is TGCGCCAGCAGCTTGGTTGGGACAACGAGGGAGCAGTACTTC.

The chain recombines TRBV19 with TRBJ2-1; 8 bases match TRBD2. Germline CDR1 LNHDA, CDR2 SQIVND (reference sequence). There are 18 residues in the CDR3. J lost 0 bases, V lost 5 bases, and 12 bases had no gene match. In DNA form, the CDR3 reads TGTGCCAGTAGTTTCGGACTAGCTGGTATGAGCTCCTACAATGAGCAGTTCTTC. It specifies CASSFGLAGMSSYNEQFF.

The J gene is TRBJ2-1, the V gene TRBV12-3 or TRBV12-4, with 7 bases fitting TRBD1. Trimming removed 7 bases from V and 12 bases from J; junction bases left unmatched: 3. The CDR3 contains 10 residues. CDR3 nucleotides: TGTGCCAGCACCCGGGACAGGCAGTTCTTC. Protein product: CASTRDRQFF.

This chain uses TRBV3-1 (or the pseudogene TRBV3-2) with TRBJ2-7, with D perhaps matching TRBD2 (6 bases). The CDR3 runs to 14 residues. The ends were cut back, 4 bases at V and 7 bases at J, with 17 bases in the middle. The germline V gene has CDR1 LGHDT and CDR2 YNNKEL (reference sequence). Here the CDR3 DNA reads TGTGCCAGCAGCCTGGGGGGAGGAGAAGATGAGCAGTACTTC. This translates into CASSLGGGEDEQYF.

The V gene is TRBV21-1, the J gene TRBJ2-2; the table's D gene call, TRBD1, was not cross checked with the DNA. TRBV21-1 corresponds to a pseudogene. The CDR3 covers 17 residues. DNA for the CDR3: TGTGCCAGCAGCTCGCGGACAGGGCCAAAGAACACCGGGGAGCTGTTTTTT. Its protein is CASSSRTGPKNTGELFF.

The CDR3 DNA follows: TGTGCCAGTAGTCCGCGACTAGCGGGACACACCGGGGAGCTGTTTTTT. Translated, it gives CASSPRLAGHTGELFF. This chain links TRBV19 with TRBJ2-2, with 11 bases that match TRBD2. Germline CDR1 and CDR2: LNHDA and SQIVND (reference sequence). The CDR3 is made up of 16 amino acids. Losses at the gene ends were 5 bases for V and 3 bases for J; bases not matched to a gene: 5.

The chain employs TRBV7-6 and TRBJ1-1; perhaps TRBD1 as D (5 bases). There are 15 residues in the CDR3. Germline V CDR1 and CDR2: SGHVS, FNYEAQ. Trimming shortened V by 5 bases and J by 3 bases, and 16 bases separated the two germline ends. CDR3 loop: CASSGGERADTEAFF. The CDR3 nucleotides are TGTGCCAGCAGCGGGGGGGAACGGGCGGACACTGAAGCTTTCTTT.

The V call is TRBV7-9, the J call TRBJ1-2, with 9 bases identical to TRBD1. The CDR3 extends over 13 amino acids. Germline V lookup: CDR1 SEHNR, CDR2 FQNEAQ (reference sequence). J lost 0 bases, V lost 11 bases, and 4 bases had no gene match. The CDR3 protein is CAGQGRSNYGYTF. CDR3 bases: TGTGCCGGACAGGGGCGTTCTAACTATGGCTACACCTTC.

This chain uses TRBV5-1 with TRBJ2-3; 7 nucleotides align to TRBD1. CDR1 is SGHRS, CDR2 YFSETQ, per germline. V dropped 0 bases and J dropped 0; count of bases not matched to a gene: 4. This CDR3 comprises 16 residues. CDR3 nucleotides: TGCGCCAGCAGCTTGGGAGGGGGCGGCAGCACAGATACGCAGTATTTT. Translated, it gives CASSLGGGGSTDTQYF.

The chain employs TRBV30 and TRBJ1-1; D ambiguous. Trimming removed 3 bases from V and 0 bases from J, with 2 bases in between. CDR1 and CDR2 from the germline V gene are GTSNPN and SVGIG (reference sequence). This CDR3 is 11 amino acids long. CDR3 in amino acids: CAWSMNTEAFF. Written as DNA, the CDR3 is TGTGCCTGGAGCATGAACACTGAAGCTTTCTTT.

The chain employs TRBV2 and TRBJ2-3; D may be TRBD2 (6 bases). Germline CDR1 and CDR2: SNHLY and FYNNEI. V was shortened by 7 bases and J by 2 bases, with 13 bases between the two germline ends. CDR3 size: 14 residues. The CDR3 sequence: CASKRGLVTDTQYF. The CDR3, as DNA: TGTGCCAGCAAACGGGGACTCGTCACAGATACGCAGTATTTT.

This clone was detected once. The chain couples TRBV7-6 to TRBJ2-1; 8 bases are a match to TRBD2. The J segment lost 5 bases and the V segment lost 5 bases, leaving 8 bases of the junction unmatched. The CDR3 totals 15 residues. Germline V gene sequence: CDR1 SGHVS, CDR2 FNYEAQ. The CDR3: CASSLSGGSNNEQFF. The CDR3 region has the DNA TGTGCCAGCAGCCTCAGCGGGGGATCCAACAATGAGCAGTTCTTC.

The chain carries TRBV19 and TRBJ2-6, with a possible D match to TRBD1 (5 bases). Germline CDR1 and CDR2: LNHDA and SQIVND (reference sequence). The V gene lost 6 bases and the J gene lost 2 bases, with 8 bases spanning the gap. The CDR3 is made up of 14 amino acids. The CDR3 sequence: CASRVQAGANVLTF. Here the CDR3 DNA reads TGTGCCAGTAGGGTACAGGCTGGGGCCAACGTCCTGACTTTC.

In this sample, this clone turned up a few times. The chain uses TRBV5-4 and TRBJ2-1, with D unresolved. V lost 0 bases and J lost 11, with 6 bases in between. The CDR3 length is 11 residues. Germline CDR1 and CDR2: SGHNT and YYREEE (reference sequence). CDR3 nucleotide sequence: TGTGCCAGCAGCTTGGAAGCCCAGCAGTTCTTC. It yields the protein CASSLEAQQFF.

The chain links TRBV28 to TRBJ1-1; D remains ambiguous. The germline V gene encodes CDR1 MDHEN and CDR2 SYDVKM. The CDR3 is made up of 14 amino acids. The ends were cut back, 7 bases at V and 1 base at J, with 13 bases in the middle. CDR3 in amino acids: CASTPGSANTEAFF. In DNA, the CDR3 is TGTGCCAGCACCCCGGGGTCGGCGAACACTGAAGCTTTCTTT. Combining the CDR3 with reference TRBV28 and TRBJ1-1 gives the whole variable domain DVKVTQSSRYLVKRTGEKVFLECVQDMDHENMFWYRQDPGLGLRLIYFSYDVKMKEKGDIPEGYSVSREKKERFSLILESASTNQTSMYLCASTPGSANTEAFFGQGTRLTVV.

The V gene is TRBV28, the J gene TRBJ1-4; 8 bases map to TRBD1. V dropped 6 bases and J dropped 8; count of bases not matched to a gene: 5. The CDR3 runs 13 residues. Germline CDR1 reads MDHEN; CDR2 reads SYDVKM. The CDR3 loop is CASRLTGAEKLFF. CDR3 DNA sequence: TGTGCCAGCAGGCTGACAGGGGCAGAAAAACTGTTTTTT.

V is TRBV11-2 and J is TRBJ1-1; D is undetermined. V lost 2 bases to trimming and J lost 11 bases, with 15 bases between them. CDR3 length: 13 residues. Germline CDR1 reads SGHAT; CDR2 reads FQNNGV. This CDR3 reads CASSLMRTGEAFF. For the CDR3, the DNA is TGTGCCAGCAGCTTAATGCGTACCGGGGAGGCTTTCTTT.